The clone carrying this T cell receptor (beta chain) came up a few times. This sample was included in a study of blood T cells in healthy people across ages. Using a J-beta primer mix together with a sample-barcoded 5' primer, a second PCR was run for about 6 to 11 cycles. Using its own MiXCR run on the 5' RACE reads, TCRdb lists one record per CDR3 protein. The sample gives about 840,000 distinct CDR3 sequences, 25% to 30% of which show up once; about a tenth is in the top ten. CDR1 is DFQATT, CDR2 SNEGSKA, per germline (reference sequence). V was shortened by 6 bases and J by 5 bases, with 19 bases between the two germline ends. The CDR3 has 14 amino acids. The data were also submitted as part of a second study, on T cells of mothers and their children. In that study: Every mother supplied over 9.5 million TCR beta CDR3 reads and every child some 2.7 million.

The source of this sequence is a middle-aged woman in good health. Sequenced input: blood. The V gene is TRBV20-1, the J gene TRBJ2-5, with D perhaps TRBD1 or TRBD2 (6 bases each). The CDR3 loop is CSAPPVGGRETQYF. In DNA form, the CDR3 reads TGCAGTGCCCCGCCGGTAGGGGGGAGGGAGACCCAGTACTTC.